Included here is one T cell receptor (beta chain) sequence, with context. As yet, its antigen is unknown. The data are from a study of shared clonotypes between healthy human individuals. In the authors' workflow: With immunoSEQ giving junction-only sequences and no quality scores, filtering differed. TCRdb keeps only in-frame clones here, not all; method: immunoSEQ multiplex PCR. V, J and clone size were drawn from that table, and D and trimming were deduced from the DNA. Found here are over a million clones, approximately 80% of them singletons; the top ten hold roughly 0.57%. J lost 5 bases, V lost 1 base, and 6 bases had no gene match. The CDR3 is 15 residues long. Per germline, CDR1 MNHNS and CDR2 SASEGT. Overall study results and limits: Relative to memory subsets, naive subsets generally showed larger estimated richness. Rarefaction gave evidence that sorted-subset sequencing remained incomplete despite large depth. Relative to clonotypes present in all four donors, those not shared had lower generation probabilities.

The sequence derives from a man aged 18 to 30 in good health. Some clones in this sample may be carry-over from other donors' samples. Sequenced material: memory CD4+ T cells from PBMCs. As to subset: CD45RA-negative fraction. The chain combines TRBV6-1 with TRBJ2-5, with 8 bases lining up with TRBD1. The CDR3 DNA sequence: TGTGCCAGCAGTGAAGACCCGGACAGGGCCGAGACCCAGTACTTC. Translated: CASSEDPDRAETQYF.